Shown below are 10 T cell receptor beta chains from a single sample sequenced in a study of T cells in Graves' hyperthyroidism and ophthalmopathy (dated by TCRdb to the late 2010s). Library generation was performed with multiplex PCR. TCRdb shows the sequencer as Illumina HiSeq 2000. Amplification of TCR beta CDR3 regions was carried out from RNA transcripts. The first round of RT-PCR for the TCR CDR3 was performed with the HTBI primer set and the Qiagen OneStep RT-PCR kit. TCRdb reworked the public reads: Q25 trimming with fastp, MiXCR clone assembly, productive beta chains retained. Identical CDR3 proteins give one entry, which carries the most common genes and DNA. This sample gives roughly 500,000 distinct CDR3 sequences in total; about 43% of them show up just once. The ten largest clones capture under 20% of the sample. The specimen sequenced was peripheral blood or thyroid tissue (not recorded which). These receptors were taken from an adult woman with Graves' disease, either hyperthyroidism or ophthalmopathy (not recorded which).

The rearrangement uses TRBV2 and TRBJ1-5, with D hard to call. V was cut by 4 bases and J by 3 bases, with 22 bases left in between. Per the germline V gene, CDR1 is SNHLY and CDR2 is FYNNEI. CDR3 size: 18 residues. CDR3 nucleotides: TGTGCCAGCAGTGCTAGAGATGGGTCGCGGATTCACAATCAGCCCCAGCATTTT. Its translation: CASSARDGSRIHNQPQHF.

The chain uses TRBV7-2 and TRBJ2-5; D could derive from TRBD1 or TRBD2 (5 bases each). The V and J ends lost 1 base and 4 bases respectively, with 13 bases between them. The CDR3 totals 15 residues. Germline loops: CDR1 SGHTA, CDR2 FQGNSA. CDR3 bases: TGTGCCAGCAGCTTAGGGGACCGATCCGGAGAGACCCAGTACTTC. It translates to CASSLGDRSGETQYF. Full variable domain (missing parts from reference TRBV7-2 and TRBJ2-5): GAGVSQSPSNKVTEKGKDVELRCDPISGHTALYWYRQSLGQGLEFLIYFQGNSAPDKSGLPSDRFSAERTGGSVSTLTIQRTQQEDSAVYLCASSLGDRSGETQYFGPGTRLLVL.

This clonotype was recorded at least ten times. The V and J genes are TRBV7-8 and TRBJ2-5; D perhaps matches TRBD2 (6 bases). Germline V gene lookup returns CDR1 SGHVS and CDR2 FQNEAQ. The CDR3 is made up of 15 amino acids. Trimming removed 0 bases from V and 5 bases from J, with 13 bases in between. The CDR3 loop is CASSLAPTSWETQYF. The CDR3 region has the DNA TGTGCCAGCAGCTTAGCTCCGACTAGTTGGGAGACCCAGTACTTC.

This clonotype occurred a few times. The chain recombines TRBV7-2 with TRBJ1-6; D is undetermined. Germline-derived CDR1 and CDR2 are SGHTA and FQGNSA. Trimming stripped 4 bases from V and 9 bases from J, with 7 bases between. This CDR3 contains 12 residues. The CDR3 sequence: CASSSFSSPLHF. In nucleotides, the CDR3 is TGTGCCAGCAGCTCTTTTAGTTCACCCCTCCACTTT.

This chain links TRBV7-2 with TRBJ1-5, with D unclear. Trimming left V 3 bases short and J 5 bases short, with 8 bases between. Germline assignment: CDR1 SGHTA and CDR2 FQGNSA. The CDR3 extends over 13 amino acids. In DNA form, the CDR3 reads TGTGCCAGCAGCTTTCGGATAGATCAGCCCCAGCATTTT. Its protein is CASSFRIDQPQHF. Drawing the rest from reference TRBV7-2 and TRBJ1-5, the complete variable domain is GAGVSQSPSNKVTEKGKDVELRCDPISGHTALYWYRQSLGQGLEFLIYFQGNSAPDKSGLPSDRFSAERTGGSVSTLTIQRTQQEDSAVYLCASSFRIDQPQHFGDGTRLSIL.

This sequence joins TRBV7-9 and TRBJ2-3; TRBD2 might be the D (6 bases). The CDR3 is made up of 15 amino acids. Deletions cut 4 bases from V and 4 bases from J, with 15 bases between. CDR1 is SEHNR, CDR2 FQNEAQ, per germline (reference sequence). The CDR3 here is CASSSGLTPADTQYF. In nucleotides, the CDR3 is TGTGCCAGCAGCTCGGGACTCACACCGGCAGATACGCAGTATTTT.

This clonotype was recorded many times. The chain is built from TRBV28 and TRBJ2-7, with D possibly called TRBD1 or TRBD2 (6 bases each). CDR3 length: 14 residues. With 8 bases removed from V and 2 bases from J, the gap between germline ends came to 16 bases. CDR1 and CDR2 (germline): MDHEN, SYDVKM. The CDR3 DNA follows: TGTGCCAGCCGCGGGACAATAGACCCCTACGAGCAGTACTTC. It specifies CASRGTIDPYEQYF.

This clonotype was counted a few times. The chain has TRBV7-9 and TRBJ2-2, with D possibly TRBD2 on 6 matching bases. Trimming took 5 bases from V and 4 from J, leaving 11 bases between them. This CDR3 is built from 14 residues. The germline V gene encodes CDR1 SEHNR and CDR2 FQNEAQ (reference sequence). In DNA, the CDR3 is TGTGCCAGCAGCGCCGGGAGCTTCACCGGGGAGCTGTTTTTT. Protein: CASSAGSFTGELFF. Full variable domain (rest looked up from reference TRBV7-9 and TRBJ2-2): DTGVSQNPRHKITKRGQNVTFRCDPISEHNRLYWYRQTLGQGPEFLTYFQNEAQLEKSRLLSDRFSAERPKGSFSTLEIQRTEQGDSAMYLCASSAGSFTGELFFGEGSRLTVL.

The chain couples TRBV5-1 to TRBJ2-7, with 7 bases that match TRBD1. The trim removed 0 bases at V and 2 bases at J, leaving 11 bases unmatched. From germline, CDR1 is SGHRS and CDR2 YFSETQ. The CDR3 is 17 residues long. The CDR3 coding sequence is TGCGCCAGCAGCTTGGGACACGGACAGGTGAAACCCTACGAGCAGTACTTC. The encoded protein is CASSLGHGQVKPYEQYF.

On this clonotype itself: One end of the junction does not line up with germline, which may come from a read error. CDR3 coding DNA: TGTACCAGCTCAGTCACGAGGGGGGAGGAAAATCAAGAGACCCAGTACTTC. Residues: CTSSVTRGEENQETQYF. The genes are TRBV18 and TRBJ2-5, with D possibly called TRBD1 or TRBD2 (6 bases each). CDR1 is KGHSH, CDR2 LQKENI, per germline. This CDR3 is 17 amino acids long.